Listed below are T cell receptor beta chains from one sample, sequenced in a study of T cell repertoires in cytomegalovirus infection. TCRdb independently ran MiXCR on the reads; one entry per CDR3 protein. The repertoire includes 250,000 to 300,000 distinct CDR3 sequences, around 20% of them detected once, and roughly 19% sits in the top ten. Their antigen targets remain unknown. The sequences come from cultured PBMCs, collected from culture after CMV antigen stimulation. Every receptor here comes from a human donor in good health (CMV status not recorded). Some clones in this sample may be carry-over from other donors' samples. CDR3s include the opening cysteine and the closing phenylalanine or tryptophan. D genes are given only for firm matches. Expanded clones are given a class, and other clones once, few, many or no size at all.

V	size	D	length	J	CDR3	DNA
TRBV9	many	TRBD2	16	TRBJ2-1	CASSVAGGSYVNEQFF	TGTGCCAGCAGCGTAGCGGGCGGGAGCTATGTCAATGAGCAGTTCTTC
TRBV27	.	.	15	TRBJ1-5	CASSTGRYSNQPQHF	TGTGCCAGCAGTACCGGACGGTATAGCAATCAGCCCCAGCATTTT
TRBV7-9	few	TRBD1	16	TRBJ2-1	CASSPPTGRRYNEQFF	TGTGCCAGCAGCCCACCGACAGGGAGACGATACAATGAGCAGTTCTTC
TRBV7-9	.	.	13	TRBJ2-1	CAGGISAYNEQFF	TGTGCCGGGGGGATCTCGGCTTACAATGAGCAGTTCTTC
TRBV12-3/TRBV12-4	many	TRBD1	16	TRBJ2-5	CASSPTGGSRGETQYF	TGTGCCAGCAGTCCCACAGGGGGGTCCAGGGGTGAGACCCAGTACTTC
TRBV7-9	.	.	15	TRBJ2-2	CASALQSSNTGELFF	TGTGCCAGCGCCCTTCAGAGTTCGAACACCGGGGAGCTGTTTTTT
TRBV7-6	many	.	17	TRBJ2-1	CASSLRDSRSSYNEQFF	TGTGCCAGCAGCTTACGGGACTCCCGGAGCTCCTACAATGAGCAGTTCTTC
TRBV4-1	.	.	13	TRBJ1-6	CASSLAFKSPLHF	TGCGCCAGCAGCTTAGCATTTAAATCACCCCTCCACTTT
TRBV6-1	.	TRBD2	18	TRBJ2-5	CASGKTGTSGLLRETQYF	TGTGCCAGCGGGAAGACCGGGACTAGCGGCCTCCTCCGAGAGACCCAGTACTTC
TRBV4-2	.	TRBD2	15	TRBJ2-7	CASSQELAGTYEQYF	TGTGCCAGCAGCCAAGAACTAGCGGGAACCTACGAGCAGTACTTC
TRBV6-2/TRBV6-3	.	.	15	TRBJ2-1	CASSIGQKPYNEQFF	TGTGCCAGCAGTATCGGACAGAAACCCTACAATGAGCAGTTCTTC
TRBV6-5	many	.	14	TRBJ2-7	CASSYGQGSYEQYF	TGTGCCAGCAGTTACGGCCAGGGCTCATACGAGCAGTACTTC
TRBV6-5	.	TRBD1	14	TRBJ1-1	CASSYGQGASEAFF	TGTGCCAGCAGTTACGGGCAGGGGGCATCTGAAGCTTTCTTT
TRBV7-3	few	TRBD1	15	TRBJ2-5	CASSDTGTAQETQYF	TGTGCCAGCAGCGACACCGGGACAGCACAAGAGACCCAGTACTTC
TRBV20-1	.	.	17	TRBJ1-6	CSARDVGEVLLNSPLHF	TGCAGTGCTAGAGATGTAGGGGAAGTCTTACTTAATTCACCCCTCCACTTT
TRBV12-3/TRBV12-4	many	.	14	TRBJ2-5	CASSPGGLVQTQYF	TGTGCCAGCAGCCCCGGAGGCTTAGTGCAGACCCAGTACTTC
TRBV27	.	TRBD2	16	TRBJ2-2	CASSLSPSGYTGELFF	TGTGCCAGCAGTTTATCGCCTAGCGGTTACACCGGGGAGCTGTTTTTT
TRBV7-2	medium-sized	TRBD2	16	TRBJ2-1	CASSHPSGRAYNEQFF	TGTGCCAGCAGCCACCCTAGCGGGAGGGCCTACAATGAGCAGTTCTTC
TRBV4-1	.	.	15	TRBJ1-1	CASSRAKAGNTEAFF	TGCGCCAGCAGCCGAGCCAAGGCGGGGAACACTGAAGCTTTCTTT
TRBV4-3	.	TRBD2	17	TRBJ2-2	CASSPPAAGGYTGELFF	TGCGCCAGCAGCCCACCAGCAGCGGGAGGGTACACCGGGGAGCTGTTTTTT
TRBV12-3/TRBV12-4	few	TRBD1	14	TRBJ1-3	CASATGIAGNTIYF	TGTGCCAGCGCGACAGGGATCGCGGGAAACACCATATATTTT
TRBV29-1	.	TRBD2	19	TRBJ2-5	CSVVASGSFTSKYQETQYF	TGCAGCGTTGTTGCTAGCGGGAGTTTCACCTCCAAGTACCAAGAGACCCAGTACTTC
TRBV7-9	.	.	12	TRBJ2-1	CASSSRNYEQFF	TGTGCCAGCAGCTCCCGAAACTATGAGCAGTTCTTC
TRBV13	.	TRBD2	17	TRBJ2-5	CASSTRGLASPRETQYF	TGTGCCAGCAGCACCCGGGGACTAGCGTCTCCAAGAGAGACCCAGTACTTC
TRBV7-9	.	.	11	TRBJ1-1	CASSRGRGAFF	TGTGCCAGCAGCCGAGGCCGAGGAGCTTTCTTT
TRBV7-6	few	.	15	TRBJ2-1	CASSSLDGSDNEQFF	TGTGCCAGCAGTTCGCTTGACGGGAGTGACAATGAGCAGTTCTTC
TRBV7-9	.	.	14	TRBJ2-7	CASSQGTGTYEQYF	TGTGCCAGCAGCCAGGGGACTGGAACCTACGAGCAGTACTTC
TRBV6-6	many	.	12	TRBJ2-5	CASFRGQETQYF	TGTGCCAGCTTTCGGGGGCAAGAGACCCAGTACTTC
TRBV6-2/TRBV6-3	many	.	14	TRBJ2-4	CASRGDKGGNIQYF	TGTGCCAGCCGGGGGGACAAAGGGGGAAACATTCAGTACTTC
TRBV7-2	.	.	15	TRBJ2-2	CASSSYNRDTGELFF	TGTGCCAGCAGCTCCTATAACCGCGACACCGGGGAGCTGTTTTTT
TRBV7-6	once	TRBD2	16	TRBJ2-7	CASSARVGRAGEEQYF	TGTGCCAGCAGCGCCCGGGTCGGGAGGGCCGGTGAAGAGCAGTACTTC
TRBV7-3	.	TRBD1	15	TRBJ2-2	CASSLTGQGTGELFF	TGTGCCAGCAGCTTAACAGGACAGGGTACCGGGGAGCTGTTTTTT
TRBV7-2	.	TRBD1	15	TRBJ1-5	CASSFGQGANQPQHF	TGTGCCAGCAGCTTTGGGCAGGGGGCTAATCAGCCCCAGCATTTT
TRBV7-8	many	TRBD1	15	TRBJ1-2	CASSRADRGSYGYTF	TGTGCCAGCAGTCGCGCGGACAGGGGGTCGTATGGCTACACCTTC
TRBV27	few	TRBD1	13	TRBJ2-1	CASSPDREYEQFF	TGTGCCAGCAGTCCCGACAGGGAATATGAGCAGTTCTTC
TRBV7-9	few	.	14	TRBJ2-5	CASSADRHQETQYF	TGTGCCAGCAGCGCCGATAGGCACCAAGAGACCCAGTACTTC
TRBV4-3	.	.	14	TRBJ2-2	CASSQDWGTGELFF	TGCGCCAGCAGCCAAGATTGGGGAACCGGGGAGCTGTTTTTT
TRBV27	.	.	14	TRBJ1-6	CASSLMADNSPLHF	TGTGCCAGCAGTTTAATGGCAGATAATTCACCCCTCCACTTT
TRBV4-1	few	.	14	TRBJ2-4	CASSQGRGENIQYF	TGCGCCAGCAGCCAAGGCAGGGGGGAAAACATTCAGTACTTC
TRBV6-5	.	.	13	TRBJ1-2	CASSPQGADGYTF	TGTGCCAGCAGCCCTCAGGGCGCGGATGGCTACACCTTC
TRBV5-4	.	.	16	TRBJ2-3	CASSLVSLAVPDTQYF	TGTGCCAGCAGCTTGGTTAGTTTAGCGGTACCAGATACGCAGTATTTT
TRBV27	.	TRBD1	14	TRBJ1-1	CASSWDPGQPHPFF	TGTGCCAGCAGTTGGGACCCGGGACAGCCCCACCCTTTCTTT
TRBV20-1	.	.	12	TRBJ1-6	CSARRGDSPLHF	TGCAGTGCTAGAAGGGGGGATTCACCCCTCCACTTT
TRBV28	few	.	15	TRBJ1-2	CASSFTTGTNYGYTF	TGTGCCAGCAGTTTCACCACCGGGACTAACTATGGCTACACCTTC
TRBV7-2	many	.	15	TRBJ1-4	CASSQDGRGNEKLFF	TGTGCCAGCAGTCAAGACGGGCGGGGTAATGAAAAACTGTTTTTT
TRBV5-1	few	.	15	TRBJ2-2	CASSLALVNTGELFF	TGCGCCAGCAGCTTGGCACTTGTGAACACCGGGGAGCTGTTTTTT
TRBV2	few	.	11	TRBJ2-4	CASRQGNIQYF	TGTGCCAGCAGACAGGGAAACATTCAGTACTTC